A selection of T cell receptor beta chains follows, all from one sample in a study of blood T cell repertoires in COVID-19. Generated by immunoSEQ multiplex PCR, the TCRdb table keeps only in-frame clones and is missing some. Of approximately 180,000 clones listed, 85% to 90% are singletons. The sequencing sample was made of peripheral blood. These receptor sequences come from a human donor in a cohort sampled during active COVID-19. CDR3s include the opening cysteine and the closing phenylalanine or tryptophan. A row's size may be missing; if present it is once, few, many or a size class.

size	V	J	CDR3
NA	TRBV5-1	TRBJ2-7	CASSLDRGIAYEQYF
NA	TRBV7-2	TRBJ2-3	CASSLVQRGSLGAVDTQYF
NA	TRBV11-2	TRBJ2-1	CASSLVRLAANNEQFF
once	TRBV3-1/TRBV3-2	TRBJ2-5	CASSQKGGTSGAQETQYF
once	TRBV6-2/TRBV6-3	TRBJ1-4	CASSSRDGRKKLFF
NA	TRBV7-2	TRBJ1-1	CASSAGGRDHTEAFF
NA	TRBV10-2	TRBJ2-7	CASTSGKYEQYF
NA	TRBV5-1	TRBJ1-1	CASSQTVRNTEAFF
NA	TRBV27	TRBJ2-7	CASSLSGTGWSSYEQYF
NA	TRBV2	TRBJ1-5	CASKRTGGVGQPQHF
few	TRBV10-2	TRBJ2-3	CASSESVLTDTQYF
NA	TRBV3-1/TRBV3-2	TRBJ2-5	CASSPSGGVNQETQYF
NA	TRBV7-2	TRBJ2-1	CASSLQGAGYEQFF
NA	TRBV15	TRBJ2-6	CATSGLGLLSGANVLTF
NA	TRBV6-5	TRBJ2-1	CASSKTVNNEQFF
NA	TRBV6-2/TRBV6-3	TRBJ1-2	CASSPGTADYGYTF
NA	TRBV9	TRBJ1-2	CASSTDRENGYTF
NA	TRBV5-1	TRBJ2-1	CASSRSEGPYNEQFF
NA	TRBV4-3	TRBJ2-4	CASSQTSGGVDIQYF
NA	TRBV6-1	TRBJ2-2	CASSERHLFDRGKIGTGELFF
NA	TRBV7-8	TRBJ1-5	CASSLAADSNQPQHF
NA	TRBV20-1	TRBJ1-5	CSASLGSNQPQHF
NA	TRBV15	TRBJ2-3	CATRRTGSTDTQYF
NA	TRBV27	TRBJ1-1	CASSFLRNTEAFF
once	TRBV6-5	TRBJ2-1	CASSSVDNEQFF
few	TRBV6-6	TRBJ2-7	CASNAGNSYEQYF
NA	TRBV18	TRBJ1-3	CASSRPGTEGNTIYF
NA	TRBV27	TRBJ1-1	CASTFRFGTEAFF
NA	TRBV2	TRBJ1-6	CATGQGPNSPLHF
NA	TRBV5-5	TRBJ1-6	CASSHGQGSSPLHF
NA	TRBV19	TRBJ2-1	CASSRQGASSYNEQFF
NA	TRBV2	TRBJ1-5	CASRETENQPQHF
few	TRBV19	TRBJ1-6	CASSIAQGESPLHF
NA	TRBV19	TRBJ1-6	CASSIGGGSPLHF
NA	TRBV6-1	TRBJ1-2	CASSDLQGVGYGYTF
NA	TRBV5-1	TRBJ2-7	CASSLAGFPYEQYF
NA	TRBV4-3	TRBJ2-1	CASSFQGGEQFF
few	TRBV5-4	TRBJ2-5	CASSLVGSGKAQETQYF
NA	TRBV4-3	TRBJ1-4	CASSQARTGGSEKLFF
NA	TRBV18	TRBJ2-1	CASSPSGSSYNEQFF
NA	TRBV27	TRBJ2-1	CASSSWREVLKNEQFF
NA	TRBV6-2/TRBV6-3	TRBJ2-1	CASSYTGTVSYNEQFF
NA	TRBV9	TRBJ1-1	CASSPRGGGLAEAFF
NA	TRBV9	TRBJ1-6	CASSVRQNNSPLHF
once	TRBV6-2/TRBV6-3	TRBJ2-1	CASSPGTSGRAPNVQFF
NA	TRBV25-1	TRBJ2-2	CASSEQPEGTGELFF
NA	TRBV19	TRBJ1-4	CASSNGDLNEKLFF
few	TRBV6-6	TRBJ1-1	CATTPTGMNTEAFF
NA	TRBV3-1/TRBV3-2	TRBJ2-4	CASSQHAGAGWGNIQYF
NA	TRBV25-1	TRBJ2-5	CASSGRVETQYF
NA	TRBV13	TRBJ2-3	CASSTADTQYF
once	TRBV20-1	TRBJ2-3	CSASGAGEGDTQYF
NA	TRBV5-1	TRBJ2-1	CASSPTTSASYNEQFF
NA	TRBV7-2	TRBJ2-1	CASSDTSGGAWNEQFF